This T cell receptor (beta chain) was captured in a study of T cell responses to AZD1222 COVID-19 vaccine. The study's findings and limits: As reported, nearly half of all spike-specific TCRs target variant regions that are unmutated. Repertoires were obtained only post-peak T cell response. Spike-specific TCR breadth and depth both grew after two AZD1222 doses.

This CDR3 contains 15 residues. Germline V gene data show CDR1 as KGHSH and CDR2 as LQKENI. Trimming cost V 6 bases and J 2 bases; bases outside gene matches: 6. Researchers grouped second doses given at about 4 or about 12 weeks into one pool. Generated by immunoSEQ multiplex PCR, the TCRdb table keeps only in-frame clones and is missing some. This table has 100,000 to 150,000 clones, 90% to 95% appearing once. In the case of this clone: Antigen unknown.

Sequences were derived from peripheral blood, sampled 28 days after the second AZD1222 dose. This chain joins TRBV18 and TRBJ1-2; 10 bases map to TRBD1. The receptor's source is an adult who received the AZD1222 COVID-19 vaccine. The CDR3, as DNA: TGTGCCAGCTCCCAGGACAGGGGGAACAACTATGGCTACACCTTC. It yields the protein CASSQDRGNNYGYTF.